These 12 T cell receptor beta chains were all obtained from the same sample, sequenced in a study of chemoradiotherapy in HPV16-positive cancers. Sequenced by immunoSEQ multiplex PCR; TCRdb stores in-frame clones only, minus some. This sample has 9,000 to 10,000 clones, with approximately 83% found just once. The sample was blood, taken from a patient who underwent chemoradiotherapy. These receptor sequences come from a human donor with HPV-associated anogenital cancer.

This rearrangement joins TRBV19 to TRBJ1-1; maybe TRBD1 (6 bases). Per the germline V gene, CDR1 is LNHDA and CDR2 is SQIVND (reference sequence). The CDR3 is made up of 12 amino acids. The ends were cut back, 8 bases at V and 7 bases at J, with 14 bases in the middle. This CDR3 is CASGSGTIEAFF. Written as DNA, the CDR3 is TGTGCCAGTGGCTCCGGGACAATTGAAGCTTTCTTT.

The gene calls are TRBV6-6 and TRBJ2-6; possible D gene TRBD1, 6 bases. V lost 4 bases to trimming and J lost 3 bases, with 10 bases between them. The length of the CDR3 is 15 residues. Germline CDR1 MNHNY, CDR2 SVGAGI (reference sequence). Written as DNA, the CDR3 is TGTGCCAGCAGTTCCCCAGGGGATGGGGCCAACGTCCTGACTTTC. Its protein product is CASSSPGDGANVLTF.

V gene TRBV2 combines with J gene TRBJ2-5; possible D gene TRBD1, 5 bases. The CDR3 consists of 12 residues. Trimming left V 7 bases short and J 7 bases short, with 13 bases between. Germline V lookup: CDR1 SNHLY, CDR2 FYNNEI. CDR3 nucleotide sequence: TGTGCCAGCACAAGGCCTAGGGGGACCCAGTACTTC. Amino acid sequence: CASTRPRGTQYF.

The chain carries TRBV7-8 and TRBJ1-4; perhaps TRBD1 as D (6 bases). The V gene lost 5 bases and the J gene lost 0 bases, with 19 bases spanning the gap. The CDR3 runs 18 residues. Germline-derived CDR1 and CDR2 are SGHVS and FQNEAQ. The CDR3 nucleotides read TGTGCCAGCAGCCCCGGACAGTACTTGGGGGCAACTAATGAAAAACTGTTTTTT. It is translated as CASSPGQYLGATNEKLFF.

This clone was counted only a few times. The rearrangement links TRBV7-9 to TRBJ1-1, with D unresolved. The CDR3 loop spans 12 amino acids. CDR1 and CDR2 from the germline V gene are SEHNR and FQNEAQ (reference sequence). V was clipped by 0 bases and J by 5 bases, with 4 bases between them. CDR3 nucleotides: TGTGCCAGCAGCTTAGCGCTGACTGAAGCTTTCTTT. This encodes CASSLALTEAFF.

This chain uses TRBV9 with TRBJ2-6; a possible D gene is TRBD2 (6 bases). Between the trimmed V and J ends, which lost 5 bases and 3 bases, there was a span of 15 bases. The CDR3 has 16 residues. The germline CDR1 and CDR2 sequences are SGDLS and YYNGEE. DNA for the CDR3: TGTGCCAGCAGTGACGGCCGGGACTTTGGGGCCAACGTCCTGACTTTC. Amino acid sequence: CASSDGRDFGANVLTF.

V is TRBV19 and J is TRBJ1-1, with 7 nucleotides matching TRBD1. Germline V gene data show CDR1 as LNHDA and CDR2 as SQIVND (reference sequence). The CDR3 loop spans 18 amino acids. V dropped 4 bases and J dropped 0; count of bases not matched to a gene: 14. The CDR3, as DNA: TGTGCCAGTAGTACCGCAAAGGACAGGAGTTTAATGAACACTGAAGCTTTCTTT. Translating gives CASSTAKDRSLMNTEAFF. Full variable domain (rest looked up from reference TRBV19 and TRBJ1-1): DGGITQSPKYLFRKEGQNVTLSCEQNLNHDAMYWYRQDPGQGLRLIYYSQIVNDFQKGDIAEGYSVSREKKESFPLTVTSAQKNPTAFYLCASSTAKDRSLMNTEAFFGQGTRLTVV.

The chain couples TRBV5-4 to TRBJ2-5; D gene unclear. The DNA end is more similar to TRBJ2-7, so the J call may be wrong. Per germline, CDR1 SGHNT and CDR2 YYREEE (reference sequence). This CDR3 comprises 18 residues. CDR3 region: CASSRLMDPHVSKYEQYF. In nucleotides, the CDR3 is TGTGCCAGCAGCCGACTGATGGATCCACACGTCAGCAAATACGAGCAGTACTTC.

This chain connects TRBV2 to TRBJ2-7, with 10 bases matching TRBD1. Trimming removed 7 bases from V and 4 bases from J; junction bases left unmatched: 13. Germline CDR1 and CDR2: SNHLY and FYNNEI. This CDR3 spans 16 amino acids. The CDR3 loop is CASTAHPPGQGYEQYF. The CDR3 region has the DNA TGTGCCAGCACGGCCCATCCCCCGGGACAGGGGTACGAGCAGTACTTC.

This clone was counted only a few times. The chain is built from TRBV6-5 and TRBJ2-2; 10 bases agree with TRBD1. Germline assignment: CDR1 MNHEY and CDR2 SVGAGI. The CDR3 contains 15 residues. Trimming at V came to 7 bases and at J to 5 bases, leaving 7 bases not matched to a gene. The CDR3 nucleotides read TGTGCCAGCAAGCGGGGGACAGGGGAAACCGGGGAGCTGTTTTTT. Translation gives CASKRGTGETGELFF.

V and J are TRBV6-1 and TRBJ1-2, with a tentative D call TRBD1 (6 bases). This CDR3 contains 14 residues. V lost 6 bases to trimming and J lost 5 bases, with 16 bases between them. Germline CDR1 reads MNHNS; CDR2 reads SASEGT. Written as DNA, the CDR3 is TGTGCCAGCAGACCATCGGGGGGCCCTTATGGCTACACCTTC. Encoded protein: CASRPSGGPYGYTF.

The sample holds one count of this clone. This chain joins TRBV4-3 and TRBJ1-5; possible D gene TRBD1, 6 bases. V dropped 3 bases and J dropped 7 bases, with 10 bases sitting between them. CDR1 LGHNA and CDR2 YSLEER come from the germline V gene. This CDR3 is built from 13 residues. This CDR3 is CASSQVRGQPQHF. CDR3 sequence (DNA): TGCGCCAGCAGCCAGGTTAGGGGGCAGCCCCAGCATTTT.